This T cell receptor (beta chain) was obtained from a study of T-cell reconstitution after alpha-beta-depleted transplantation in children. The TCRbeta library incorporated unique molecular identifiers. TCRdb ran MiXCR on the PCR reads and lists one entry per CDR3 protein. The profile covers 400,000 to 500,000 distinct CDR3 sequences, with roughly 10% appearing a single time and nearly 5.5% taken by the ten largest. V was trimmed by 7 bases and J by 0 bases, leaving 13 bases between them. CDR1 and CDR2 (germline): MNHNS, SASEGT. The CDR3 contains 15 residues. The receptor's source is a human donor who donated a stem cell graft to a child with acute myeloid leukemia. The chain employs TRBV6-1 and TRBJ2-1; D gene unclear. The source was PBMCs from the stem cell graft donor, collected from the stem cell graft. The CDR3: CASKPTVNSYNEQFF. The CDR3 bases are TGTGCCAGCAAGCCGACTGTTAACTCCTACAATGAGCAGTTCTTC.